These 8 T cell receptor beta chains were all obtained from the same sample, sequenced in a study of identical twins. A single record per CDR3 protein comes from TCRdb applying MiXCR to the 5' RACE reads. Of roughly 260,000 distinct CDR3 sequences listed, approximately 7.9% are singletons. These data also formed part of another study, on yellow fever vaccine responses in identical twins.

The material sequenced was CD8+ T cells sorted from blood. The receptors stem from a woman younger than 35 in good health.

This clonotype was seen many times. The chain is built from TRBV12-3 or TRBV12-4 and TRBJ2-7; D not resolved. The CDR3 totals 8 residues. DNA for the CDR3: TGTGCCAGCAGTTTCCCCCCCGTC. It specifies CASSFPPV.

The chain links TRBV6-1 to TRBJ2-7, with D maybe TRBD1 (6 bases). Germline V lookup: CDR1 MNHNS, CDR2 SASEGT. The CDR3 is 13 amino acids. The germline V and J ends were trimmed by 7 bases and 2 bases, with 12 bases remaining between them. The CDR3 DNA follows: TGTGCCAGCACCGGGACAAGTGCCTACGAGCAGTACGTC. Translating it yields CASTGTSAYEQYV.

The rearrangement uses TRBV20-1 and TRBJ1-1, with D perhaps TRBD1 (5 bases). CDR3 length: 15 amino acids. The germline V and J ends were trimmed by 3 bases and 4 bases, with 18 bases remaining between them. The germline V gene encodes CDR1 DFQATT and CDR2 SNEGSKA (reference sequence). The CDR3 protein is CSASPTRGLVTEAFF. As DNA, the CDR3 is TGCAGTGCTAGCCCTACGAGGGGCCTAGTCACTGAAGCTTTCTTT.

This clonotype was observed a few times. The DNA of the CDR3 is TGTGCCAGCAGCCAAGAGGGGTATCGGGACAGAGGGACCCAGTACTTC. Translated: CASSQEGYRDRGTQYF. V usage is TRBV3-1 and J usage is TRBJ2-5; 7 positions match TRBD1. Losses at the gene ends were 0 bases for V and 7 bases for J; bases not matched to a gene: 11. The CDR3 contains 16 residues. The germline V gene has CDR1 LGHDT and CDR2 YNNKEL (reference sequence).

The V and J genes are TRBV2 and TRBJ2-3; D is ambiguous. In germline, CDR1 is SNHLY, CDR2 FYNNEI. V lost 2 bases to trimming and J lost 7 bases, with 13 bases between them. The CDR3 spans 14 residues. CDR3 amino acids: CASSETLALNTQYF. As DNA, the CDR3 is TGTGCCAGCAGTGAAACCCTTGCGCTAAATACGCAGTATTTT.

This clonotype showed up just a few times. The V and J genes are TRBV4-1 and TRBJ2-3, with 9 bases identical to TRBD2. Germline V gene data show CDR1 as MGHRA and CDR2 as YSYEKL. CDR3 length equals 16 residues. V shed 1 base, J shed 3 bases, and the junction held 5 bases outside the gene matches. This CDR3 reads CASSQVSGGITDTQYF. Here the CDR3 DNA reads TGCGCCAGCAGCCAAGTTAGCGGGGGCATAACAGATACGCAGTATTTT.

This clonotype came up a few times. This chain connects TRBV5-1 to TRBJ2-1; D is unclear. The CDR3 totals 12 residues. Germline V gives CDR1 SGHRS, CDR2 YFSETQ. The V end was cut by 0 bases, the J end by 12 bases, with 10 bases between. In DNA, the CDR3 is TGCGCCAGCAGCTTGGACAGCTTTGGGCAGTTCTTC. Its translation: CASSLDSFGQFF.

This clonotype was seen many times. This chain joins TRBV7-8 and TRBJ2-7; D gene unclear. Trimming left V 2 bases short and J 1 base short, with 6 bases between. This CDR3 has 13 residues. CDR1 and CDR2 from the germline V gene are SGHVS and FQNEAQ. The CDR3 region is CASSLSLSYEQYV. CDR3 in DNA: TGTGCCAGCAGCTTATCTCTGTCCTACGAGCAGTACGTC.